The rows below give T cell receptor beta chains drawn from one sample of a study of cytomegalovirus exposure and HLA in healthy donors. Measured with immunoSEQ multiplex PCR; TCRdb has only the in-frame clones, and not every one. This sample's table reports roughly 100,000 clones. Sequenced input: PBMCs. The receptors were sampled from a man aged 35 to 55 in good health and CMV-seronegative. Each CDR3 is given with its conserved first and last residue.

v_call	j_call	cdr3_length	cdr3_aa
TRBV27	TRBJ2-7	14	CASSYQGTTPEQYF
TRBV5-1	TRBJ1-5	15	CASSQDSSSNQPQHF
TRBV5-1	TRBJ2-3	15	CASSPRGFSTDTQYF
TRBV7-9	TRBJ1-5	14	CASSPGQMNQPQHF
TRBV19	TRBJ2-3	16	CASNAGGQFSTDTQYF
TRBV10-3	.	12	CAISEVAYEQYF
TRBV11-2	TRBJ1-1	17	CASSFFPGADMNTEAFF
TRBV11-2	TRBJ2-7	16	CASSLDQGASRYEQYF
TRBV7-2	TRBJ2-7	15	CASSLAGAYSYEQYF
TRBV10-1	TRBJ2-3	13	CASRGQGEDTQYF
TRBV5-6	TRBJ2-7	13	CASSPRGSYEQYF
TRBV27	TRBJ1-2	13	CASSSTGPYGYTF
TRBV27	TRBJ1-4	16	CASSLFKGVTNEKLFF
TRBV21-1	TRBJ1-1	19	CASSKAGAKGQGVKTEAFF
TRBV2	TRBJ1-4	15	CASSESGQGNEKLFF
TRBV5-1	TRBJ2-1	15	CASSLSGQGANEQFF
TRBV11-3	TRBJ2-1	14	CASSNPSGRHEQFF
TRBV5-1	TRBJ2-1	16	CASSLGGGGSYNEQFF
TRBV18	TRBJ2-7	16	CASSPNARTGVHEQYF
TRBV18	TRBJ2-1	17	CASSPGLAVISYNEQFF
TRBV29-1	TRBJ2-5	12	CSVVQGGETQYF
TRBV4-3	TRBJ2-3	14	CASSQDREEDTQYF
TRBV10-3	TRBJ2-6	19	CAISEYRQGSHSGANVLTF
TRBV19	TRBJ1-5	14	CASWPGTGHQPQHF
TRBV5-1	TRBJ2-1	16	CASTQGLAGVGGEQFF
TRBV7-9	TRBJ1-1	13	CASSQGGNTEAFF
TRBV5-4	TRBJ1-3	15	CASSPDRVSGNTIYF
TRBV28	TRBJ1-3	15	CASSFDSFLGNTIYF
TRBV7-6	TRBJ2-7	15	CASSSLGGGWGEQYF
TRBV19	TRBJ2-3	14	CASSPLGGGNTQYF
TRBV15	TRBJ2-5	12	CATSPPSETQYF
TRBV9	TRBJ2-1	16	CASSGTGLGAYNEQFF
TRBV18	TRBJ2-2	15	CASSTTSGHTGELFF
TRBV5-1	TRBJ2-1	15	CASSFRGQGFDEQFF
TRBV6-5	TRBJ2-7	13	CASSYSSGNEQYF
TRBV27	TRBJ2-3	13	CASMANGGHTQYF
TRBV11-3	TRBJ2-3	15	CASSSAERVPDTQYF
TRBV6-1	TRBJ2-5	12	CATYRGRETQYF
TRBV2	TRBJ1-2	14	CASSVLVGVRGYTF
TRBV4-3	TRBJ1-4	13	CASSQVLNEKLFF
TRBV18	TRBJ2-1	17	CASSPLASNTQIPEQFF
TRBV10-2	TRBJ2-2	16	CASSSGLVIFDGELFF
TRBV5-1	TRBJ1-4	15	CASSLAGKLNEKLFF